This T cell receptor (beta chain) derives from a study of T cell changes during pregnancy in multiple sclerosis. Germline V gene lookup returns CDR1 DFQATT and CDR2 SNEGSKA (reference sequence). Trimming stripped 6 bases from V and 6 bases from J, with 8 bases between. The length of the CDR3 is 10 residues. TCRdb's table, derived via immunoSEQ multiplex PCR, lists solely in-frame clones and lacks some. The profile covers 30,000 to 50,000 clones, with over 80% appearing a single time and less than 0.55% taken by the ten largest. This sequence was found in a female donor in good health, enrolled as a control in a pregnancy study. This chain joins TRBV20-1 and TRBJ1-2, with no clear D. The source was CD4+ T cells from peripheral blood mononuclear cells, collected in the third trimester of pregnancy. In nucleotides, the CDR3 is TGCAGTGCCGCGGGAAATGGCTACACCTTC. Encoded protein: CSAAGNGYTF.